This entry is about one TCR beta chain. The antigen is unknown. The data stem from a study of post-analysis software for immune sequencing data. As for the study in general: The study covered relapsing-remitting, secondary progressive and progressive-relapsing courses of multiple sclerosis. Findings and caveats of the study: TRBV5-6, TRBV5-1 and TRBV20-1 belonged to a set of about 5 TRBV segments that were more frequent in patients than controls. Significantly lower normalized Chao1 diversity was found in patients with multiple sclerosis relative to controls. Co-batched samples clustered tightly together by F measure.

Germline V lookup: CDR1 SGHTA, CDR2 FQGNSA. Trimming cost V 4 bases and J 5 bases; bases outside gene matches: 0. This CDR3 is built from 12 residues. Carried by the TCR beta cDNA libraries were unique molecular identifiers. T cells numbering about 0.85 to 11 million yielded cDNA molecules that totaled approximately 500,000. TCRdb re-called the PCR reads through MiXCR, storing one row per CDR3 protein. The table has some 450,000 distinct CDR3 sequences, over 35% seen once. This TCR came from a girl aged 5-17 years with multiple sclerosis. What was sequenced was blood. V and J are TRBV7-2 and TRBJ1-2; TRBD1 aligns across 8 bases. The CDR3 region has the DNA TGTGCCAGCAGCTGGACAGGGTATGGCTACACCTTC. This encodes CASSWTGYGYTF.